The 7 T cell receptor beta chains given below trace back to one sample, sequenced in a study of T cells after yellow fever vaccination. TCRdb re-called the 5' RACE reads through MiXCR, storing one row per CDR3 protein. The sample holds 300,000 or so distinct CDR3 sequences, roughly 8.7% seen once. Sequencing used CD4+ T cells sorted from PBMCs, obtained 5 days after the yellow fever booster vaccination. These receptors all come from a man aged 18 to 29 who received the YFV17D yellow fever vaccine.

The chain links TRBV12-3 or TRBV12-4 to TRBJ2-5; TRBD1 might be the D (6 bases). The CDR3 spans 15 residues. With 5 bases removed from V and 2 bases from J, the gap between germline ends came to 15 bases. In DNA form, the CDR3 reads TGTGCCAGCAGTGAGTTCGGGACACCTCAAGAGACCCAGTACTTC. Its translation: CASSEFGTPQETQYF.

The genes are TRBV19 and TRBJ2-3; 9 bases fit TRBD2. Losses at the gene ends were 5 bases for V and 1 base for J; bases not matched to a gene: 4. This CDR3 contains 15 residues. The germline V gene has CDR1 LNHDA and CDR2 SQIVND (reference sequence). CDR3 coding DNA: TGTGCCAGTAGTGTTAGCGGGGGCCGCACAGATACGCAGTATTTT. The encoded protein is CASSVSGGRTDTQYF.

This clonotype turned up a few times. This chain connects TRBV6-2 or TRBV6-3 to TRBJ2-7, with D perhaps matching TRBD2 (7 bases). This CDR3 is 14 amino acids long. The V end lost 6 bases, the J end lost 2 bases, and 14 bases lay between the germline ends. Germline V gives CDR1 MNHEY, CDR2 SVGEGT. The CDR3 DNA reads TGTGCCAGCAGCCAGGCGGGGGCCACCTACGAGCAGTACGTC. Protein sequence: CASSQAGATYEQYV.

The CDR3 DNA is TGTGCCAGCAGCTTCGACAGGGACGGGGAAAAACTGTTTTTT. It encodes CASSFDRDGEKLFF. The chain has TRBV7-9 and TRBJ1-4, with 7 bases lining up with TRBD1. The CDR3 covers 14 residues. From germline, CDR1 is SEHNR and CDR2 FQNEAQ (reference sequence). V gave up 3 bases and J gave up 8 bases; unmatched junction bases: 6.

This clonotype was detected many times. The V gene is TRBV7-9, the J gene TRBJ2-5; D call uncertain. Trimming cost V 3 bases and J 5 bases, with 1 base left between them. The CDR3 is 10 residues long. The germline gives CDR1 SEHNR, CDR2 FQNEAQ (reference sequence). CDR3 in DNA: TGTGCCAGCAGCTTGGAGACCCAGTACTTC. Translation gives CASSLETQYF.

This clonotype was detected ten times or more. The V call is TRBV4-2, the J call TRBJ2-3; D is undetermined. The germline V gene has CDR1 LGHNA and CDR2 YNFKEQ. CDR3 length equals 15 residues. V shed 1 base and J shed 2 bases, with 10 bases lying between them. CDR3: CASSQGLQNTDTQYF. The DNA for the CDR3 is TGTGCCAGCAGCCAAGGACTCCAAAACACAGATACGCAGTATTTT.

This chain connects TRBV20-1 to TRBJ2-4, with 14 nucleotides matching TRBD2. Germline-derived CDR1 and CDR2 are DFQATT and SNEGSKA (reference sequence). V dropped 6 bases and J dropped 9; count of bases not matched to a gene: 16. CDR3 length: 17 residues. This CDR3 is CSASSQRLAGGPGIQYF. CDR3 sequence (DNA): TGCAGTGCCTCGAGCCAACGACTAGCGGGGGGGCCCGGCATTCAGTACTTC.